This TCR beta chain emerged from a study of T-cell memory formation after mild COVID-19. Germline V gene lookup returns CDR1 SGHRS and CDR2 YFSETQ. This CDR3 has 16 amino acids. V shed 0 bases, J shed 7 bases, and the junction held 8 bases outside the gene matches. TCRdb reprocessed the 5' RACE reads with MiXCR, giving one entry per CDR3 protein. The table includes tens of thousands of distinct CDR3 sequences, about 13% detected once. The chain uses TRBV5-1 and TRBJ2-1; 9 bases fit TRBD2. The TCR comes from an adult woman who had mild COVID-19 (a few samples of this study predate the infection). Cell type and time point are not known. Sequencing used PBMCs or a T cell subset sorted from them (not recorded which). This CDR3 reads CASSLGREGLRNEQFF. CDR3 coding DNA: TGCGCCAGCAGCTTGGGGCGGGAGGGCCTAAGGAATGAGCAGTTCTTC.